Below, 22 T cell receptor beta chains from the same sample are listed, as sequenced in a study of blood T cell repertoires in COVID-19. TCRdb's copy holds only in-frame clones and misses some; the assay was immunoSEQ multiplex PCR. The data show roughly 160,000 clones, around 79% seen once. Sequencing was carried out using PBMCs or T cells enriched from blood (not recorded which). The receptors were sampled from a man aged 45-60 years who had recovered from COVID-19.

The gene calls are TRBV19 and TRBJ2-7; 12 bases fit TRBD2. This CDR3 region has 15 residues. Germline lookup yields CDR1 LNHDA and CDR2 SQIVND (reference sequence). The ends lost 6 bases at V and 7 bases at J; junction bases unmatched: 10. The CDR3 spells CASRPGTSGPGEQYF. DNA of the CDR3: TGTGCCAGTAGGCCTGGGACTAGCGGGCCGGGGGAGCAGTACTTC.

The chain couples TRBV5-1 to TRBJ1-6; D gene unclear. CDR3 size: 13 residues. The germline CDR1 and CDR2 sequences are SGHRS and YFSETQ. V lost 4 bases to trimming and J lost 9 bases, with 11 bases between them. CDR3 DNA sequence: TGCGCCAGCAGCCTGTCAGGCATTTCACCCCTCCACTTT. Translated: CASSLSGISPLHF.

This chain links TRBV4-1 with TRBJ2-4; D gene ambiguous. The CDR3 covers 15 residues. Germline V gene sequence: CDR1 MGHRA, CDR2 YSYEKL. V was pared by 0 bases and J by 4 bases, with 10 bases between. CDR3 sequence (DNA): TGCGCCAGCAGCCAAGAGTCCCGGAGTAAAAACATTCAGTACTTC. This gives the protein CASSQESRSKNIQYF.

This clone was found a few times. V and J are TRBV7-6 and TRBJ2-7, with 12 bases fitting TRBD2. Germline CDR1 is SGHVS and CDR2 is FNYEAQ. The trim removed 5 bases at V and 2 bases at J, leaving 4 bases unmatched. The CDR3 is made up of 15 amino acids. CDR3 sequence: CASSLTSGGPYEQYF. The CDR3 DNA is TGTGCCAGCAGCCTGACTAGCGGGGGACCCTACGAGCAGTACTTC.

This clone was detected only a few times. The chain employs TRBV11-2 and TRBJ1-2, with a weak D call TRBD1 (6 bases). Germline V gives CDR1 SGHAT, CDR2 FQNNGV. V lost 2 bases, J lost 8 bases, and 18 bases lay in between. This CDR3 comprises 15 residues. The CDR3 DNA follows: TGTGCCAGCAGCTTAAACCGGGACAATTGGCAAGGCTACACCTTC. Protein product: CASSLNRDNWQGYTF. The full variable domain, completed using reference TRBV11-2 and TRBJ1-2, is EAGVAQSPRYKIIEKRQSVAFWCNPISGHATLYWYQQILGQGPKLLIQFQNNGVVDDSQLPKDRFSAERLKGVDSTLKIQPAKLEDSAVYLCASSLNRDNWQGYTFGSGTRLTVV.

This clone was picked up one time. The genes are TRBV7-6 and TRBJ1-6, with D unresolved. V lost 0 bases to trimming and J lost 7 bases, with 7 bases between them. CDR1 SGHVS and CDR2 FNYEAQ come from the germline V gene. This CDR3 spans 14 amino acids. The CDR3, as DNA: TGTGCCAGCAGCTTAGCGGCCCTCAATTCACCCCTCCACTTT. As protein: CASSLAALNSPLHF.

The J gene is TRBJ1-2, the V gene TRBV5-1; 7 positions match TRBD1. V was clipped by 4 bases and J by 4 bases; unmatched bases: 7. The germline CDR1 and CDR2 sequences are SGHRS and YFSETQ. The CDR3 loop spans 14 amino acids. The CDR3, as DNA: TGCGCCAGCAGCCCGGGGGCAGGGGGCTATGGCTACACCTTC. It codes for CASSPGAGGYGYTF.

This rearrangement joins TRBV6-5 to TRBJ1-5, with a weak D call TRBD1 (6 bases). CDR1 is MNHEY, CDR2 SVGAGI, per germline. This CDR3 contains 15 residues. The V gene lost 0 bases and the J gene lost 6 bases, with 12 bases spanning the gap. CDR3 nucleotide sequence: TGTGCCAGCAGTTACTCTGGGACAACCCGTCAGCCCCAGCATTTT. The encoded protein is CASSYSGTTRQPQHF.

This chain connects TRBV3-1 (or the pseudogene TRBV3-2) to TRBJ2-7; 9 bases are a match to TRBD2. V was clipped by 4 bases and J by 5 bases; unmatched bases: 6. The germline gives CDR1 LGHDT, CDR2 YNNKEL (reference sequence). The CDR3 contains 14 residues. The CDR3 region is CASSRLADRDEQYF. The CDR3 DNA reads TGTGCCAGCAGCCGACTAGCGGACCGAGACGAGCAGTACTTC.

V is TRBV3-1 (or the pseudogene TRBV3-2) and J is TRBJ2-5; possibly TRBD1 for D (6 bases). The CDR3 has 15 residues. Per germline, CDR1 LGHDT and CDR2 YNNKEL (reference sequence). V was pared by 3 bases and J by 5 bases, with 16 bases between. CDR3 nucleotides: TGTGCCAGCAGCCAGGGCAGGGGTATATCGGAGACCCAGTACTTC. Translating it yields CASSQGRGISETQYF.

The chain couples TRBV7-6 to TRBJ1-3; 11 nucleotides line up with TRBD1. V lost 3 bases to trimming and J lost 3 bases; unmatched junction nucleotides: 13. Germline assignment: CDR1 SGHVS and CDR2 FNYEAQ. The CDR3 contains 19 residues. CDR3 amino acids: CASSFRTPVGTGGGNTIYF. The CDR3 DNA reads as TGTGCCAGCAGCTTTAGGACCCCGGTCGGGACAGGGGGTGGAAACACCATATATTTT.

The chain employs TRBV7-9 and TRBJ1-6; weak D call: TRBD1 (5 bases). Germline CDR1 is SEHNR and CDR2 is FQNEAQ (reference sequence). The CDR3 consists of 14 residues. V dropped 0 bases and J dropped 6 bases, with 6 bases sitting between them. The CDR3 DNA reads TGTGCCAGCAGCTTAGCGCAGGGTAATTCACCCCTCCACTTT. This gives the protein CASSLAQGNSPLHF.

This clone was seen a few times. The J gene is TRBJ1-3, the V gene TRBV13; D is undetermined. Germline V CDR1 and CDR2: PRHDT, FYEKMQ (reference sequence). The germline V and J ends were trimmed by 6 bases and 0 bases, with 15 bases remaining between them. The CDR3 runs to 16 residues. CDR3 coding DNA: TGTGCCAGCAGTTCTACCGACGGGTTCTCTGGAAACACCATATATTTT. Protein: CASSSTDGFSGNTIYF.

This chain links TRBV6-1 with TRBJ1-1; no clear D. Trimming cost V 3 bases and J 3 bases, with 11 bases left between them. This CDR3 has 14 amino acids. CDR1 is MNHNS and CDR2 is SASEGT in the germline V gene. The CDR3 DNA sequence: TGTGCCAGCAGTGAGATTACCGGGTACACTGAAGCTTTCTTT. Translation: CASSEITGYTEAFF.

This rearrangement joins TRBV6-5 to TRBJ2-7; weak D call: TRBD1 (5 bases). Germline V gene data show CDR1 as MNHEY and CDR2 as SVGAGI. The CDR3 has 14 residues. Trimming removed 8 bases from V and 1 base from J, with 15 bases in between. DNA of the CDR3: TGTGCCAGCTTAAGGGGAAAGCCTTCCTACGAGCAGTACTTC. Translating gives CASLRGKPSYEQYF.

The chain recombines TRBV24-1 with TRBJ1-4; 7 bases are shared with TRBD1. J gave up 4 bases and V 2 bases, and 3 bases lay outside the gene matches. Germline lookup yields CDR1 KGHDR and CDR2 SFDVKD. The CDR3 length is 15 residues. The CDR3 sequence: CATSDSTGINEKLFF. DNA of the CDR3: TGTGCCACCAGTGATTCGACAGGGATTAATGAAAAACTGTTTTTT.

The chain uses TRBV5-1 and TRBJ2-7; tentative D call: TRBD1 (5 bases). Germline CDR1 is SGHRS and CDR2 is YFSETQ. The germline V and J ends were trimmed by 5 bases and 3 bases, with 15 bases remaining between them. CDR3 length: 14 amino acids. Written as DNA, the CDR3 is TGCGCCAGCAGTTGGGGCAGAGAAGTCTACGAGCAGTACTTC. Its protein is CASSWGREVYEQYF. The whole variable domain, remainder taken from reference TRBV5-1 and TRBJ2-7, is KAGVTQTPRYLIKTRGQQVTLSCSPISGHRSVSWYQQTPGQGLQFLFEYFSETQRNKGNFPGRFSGRQFSNSRSEMNVSTLELGDSALYLCASSWGREVYEQYFGPGTRLTVT.

J is TRBJ1-1 and V is TRBV5-1; 9 bases map to TRBD1. With 0 bases clipped from V and 4 bases from J, the junction kept 4 bases outside the gene matches. Looked up from germline, CDR1 is SGHRS and CDR2 is YFSETQ. This CDR3 is 15 amino acids long. The CDR3 region is CASSLVRDRVTEAFF. CDR3 nucleotide sequence: TGCGCCAGCAGCTTGGTCAGGGACAGGGTCACTGAAGCTTTCTTT.

The chain links TRBV28 to TRBJ1-5; no clear D. V lost 6 bases to trimming and J lost 2 bases, with 11 bases between them. The germline CDR1 and CDR2 sequences are MDHEN and SYDVKM. The CDR3 totals 14 residues. In DNA, the CDR3 is TGTGCCAGCAGCGAGCCACCTGGCAATCAGCCCCAGCATTTT. It codes for CASSEPPGNQPQHF.

The CDR3 loop is CASSVSATAVNEQFF. CDR3 nucleotides: TGTGCCAGCAGTGTGTCCGCGACAGCCGTCAATGAGCAGTTCTTC. The J gene is TRBJ2-1, the V gene TRBV6-4; D is perhaps TRBD1 (5 bases). V gave up 4 bases and J gave up 6 bases, with 16 bases separating them. This CDR3 has 15 amino acids. In germline, CDR1 is MRHNA, CDR2 SNTAGT.

This clone was seen only a few times. The V call is TRBV9, the J call TRBJ2-1, with 11 bases that match TRBD2. With 4 bases clipped from V and 2 bases from J, the junction kept 2 bases outside the gene matches. This CDR3 spans 15 amino acids. From germline, CDR1 is SGDLS and CDR2 YYNGEE. The DNA for the CDR3 is TGTGCCAGCAGCCCGACTAGCGGGGCCTACAATGAGCAGTTCTTC. This codes for CASSPTSGAYNEQFF. The full variable domain, rest sourced from reference TRBV9 and TRBJ2-1, is DSGVTQTPKHLITATGQRVTLRCSPRSGDLSVYWYQQSLDQGLQFLIQYYNGEERAKGNILERFSAQQFPDLHSELNLSSLELGDSALYFCASSPTSGAYNEQFFGPGTRLTVL.

This sequence joins TRBV28 and TRBJ1-2; D unclear. Trimming took off 8 bases at V and 4 bases at J, with 14 bases between the two ends. This CDR3 spans 13 amino acids. Per the germline V gene, CDR1 is MDHEN and CDR2 is SYDVKM. The CDR3 sequence: CASSLGRVYGYTF. CDR3 DNA: TGTGCCAGCTCTCTGGGGAGGGTCTATGGCTACACCTTC.